This T cell receptor beta chain was retrieved from a study of OX40 agonist ivuxolimab in advanced cancers. Study in general: An agonistic anti-OX40 (CD134) antibody, ivuxolimab, was used to treat the patients. About 40% of patients had received prior checkpoint inhibitor therapy.

In regard to this clone: Its antigen is still unknown.

General study results and limits: Circulating CD4+ and CD8+ T cells showed clonal expansion by week 6 at 0.1 to 3.0 mg/kg. Researchers report that CD8+ T cells had, on average, more expanded clones than CD4+.

This CDR3 has 15 residues. The germline V and J ends were trimmed by 0 bases and 4 bases, with 12 bases remaining between them. Germline V gives CDR1 LGHNA, CDR2 YNFKEQ. Assay used: immunoSEQ multiplex PCR; TCRdb lists only in-frame clones, some missing. The table lists over 65,000 clones, 80% to 95% of them singletons. The chain has TRBV4-2 and TRBJ1-1, with no clear D. The sample here was CD4+ or CD8+ T cells sorted from blood, taken in a trial of the OX40 agonist ivuxolimab. This clonotype was obtained from an adult with an advanced solid tumor such as melanoma, head and neck, liver or kidney cancer. The CDR3 spells CASSQEAVGSTEAFF. The CDR3 DNA follows: TGTGCCAGCAGCCAAGAAGCGGTCGGGAGCACTGAAGCTTTCTTT.